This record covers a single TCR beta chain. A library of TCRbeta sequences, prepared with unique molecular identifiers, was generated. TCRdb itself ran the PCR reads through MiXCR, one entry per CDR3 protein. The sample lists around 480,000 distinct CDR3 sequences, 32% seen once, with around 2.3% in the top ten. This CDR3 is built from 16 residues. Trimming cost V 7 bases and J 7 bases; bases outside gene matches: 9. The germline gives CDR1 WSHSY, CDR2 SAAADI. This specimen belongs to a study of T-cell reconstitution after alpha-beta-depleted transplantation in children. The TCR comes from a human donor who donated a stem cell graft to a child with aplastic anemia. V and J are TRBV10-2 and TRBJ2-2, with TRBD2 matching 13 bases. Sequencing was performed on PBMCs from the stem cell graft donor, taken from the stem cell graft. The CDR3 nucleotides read TGCGCCAGCAACCAAGGACTAGCGGGAGAGGTCGGGGAGCTGTTTTTT. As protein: CASNQGLAGEVGELFF.